Listed here is a single T cell receptor beta chain. There is no known antigen for this receptor. The input lacks base qualities; no much larger clone sits a single base away. RNA was extracted using the RNeasy kit, and about 0.45 to 1 microgram was reverse transcribed with random hexamers. TCR beta CDR3 regions were amplified with the immunoSEQ multiplex PCR assay covering 54 Vbeta and 13 Jbeta segments. To correct PCR amplification bias, a synthetic template baseline was used for both primer optimization and computational correction. In the paper's pipeline: Only productive sequences were kept, with reads annotated to V, D and J genes according to IMGT and analyzed in immunoSEQ Analyzer. Clonality was calculated as one minus the Shannon entropy normalized by log2 of the number of productive unique sequences. For each patient and control, public and private clones were evaluated among the 100 most prevalent clones. Susac-specific clones were defined as absent from healthy and MS cohorts, over a thousand published viral clones and other ImmuneACCESS disease sequences. TCRdb reran the public reads through fastp at Q25 and MiXCR, keeping productive beta chains. Each CDR3 protein appears once, grouped with its most common genes and DNA. None of the V and J calls come from the authors' own analysis; TCRdb made them. The sample profile shows 200,000 or so distinct CDR3 sequences; around 95% of them were found once. The ten most abundant clones make up 0.093% of the sample.

V is clipped by 5 bases and J by 0 bases, and the sequence between their germline boundaries is 11 bases long. From the cysteine through the phenylalanine, the CDR3 covers 14 amino acids. The kept DNA is CDR3 alone, 42 bases in frame from the first base. CDR1 and CDR2 are drawn from the germline V gene (reference sequence): MNHNY, SVGAGI. Peripheral blood CD8+ and CD4+ T cells from healthy donors, Susac syndrome patients and multiple sclerosis patients were profiled using high-throughput TCR beta sequencing. The multiple sclerosis controls were treatment-naive patients whose relapsing-remitting disease, either stable or active, fulfilled the revised McDonald criteria. Bulk CD8+ and CD4+ T cells were purified by magnetic negative isolation, while CD8+ TEMRA cells were enriched using FACS. Blood was collected in EDTA tubes and processed within 24 hours, with PBMCs isolated through density gradient centrifugation. PBMCs intended for TCR sequencing were cryopreserved in liquid nitrogen and thawed later in a water bath at 37 degrees C. The sorted or isolated CD4+, CD8+ and CD8+ TEMRA cells had a purity of 90% or higher.

The record originates from a study of CD8 T cells in Susac syndrome (dated by TCRdb to the late 2010s). Background for the entire study: Whether CD8+ T cell activation and differentiation in Susac syndrome was antigen driven was tested using repertoire sequencing. What the work shows at the level of the full study, not this receptor alone: The study acknowledged that relatively few individuals were included in the TCR sequencing and HLA analysis.

This sequence was found in a human donor with multiple sclerosis. Material for sequencing was CD4+ T cells from PBMCs. The chain employs TRBV6-6 and TRBJ2-7; the D gene cannot be resolved beyond TRBD1 or TRBD2, each matching 5 bases. The bases read TGTGCCAGCAGTCGGGGACGCGTCTCCTACGAGCAGTACTTC. Its translation is CASSRGRVSYEQYF.